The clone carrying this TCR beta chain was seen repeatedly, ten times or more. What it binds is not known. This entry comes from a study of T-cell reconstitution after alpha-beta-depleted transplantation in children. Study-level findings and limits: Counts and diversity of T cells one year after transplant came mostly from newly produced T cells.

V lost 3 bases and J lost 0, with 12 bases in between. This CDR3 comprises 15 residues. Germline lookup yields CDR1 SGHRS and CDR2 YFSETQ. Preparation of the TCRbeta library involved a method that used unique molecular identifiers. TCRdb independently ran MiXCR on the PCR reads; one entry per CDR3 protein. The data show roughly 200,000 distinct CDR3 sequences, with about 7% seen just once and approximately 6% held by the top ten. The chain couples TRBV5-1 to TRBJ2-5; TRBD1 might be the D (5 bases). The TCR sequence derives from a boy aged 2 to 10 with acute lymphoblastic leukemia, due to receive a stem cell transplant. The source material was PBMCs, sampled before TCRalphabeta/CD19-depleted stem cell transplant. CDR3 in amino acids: CASSWGDRDQETQYF. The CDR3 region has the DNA TGCGCCAGCAGCTGGGGCGACCGGGACCAAGAGACCCAGTACTTC. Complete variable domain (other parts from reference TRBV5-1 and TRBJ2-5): KAGVTQTPRYLIKTRGQQVTLSCSPISGHRSVSWYQQTPGQGLQFLFEYFSETQRNKGNFPGRFSGRQFSNSRSEMNVSTLELGDSALYLCASSWGDRDQETQYFGPGTRLLVL.